This T cell receptor (beta chain) was captured in a study of T cell responses to AZD1222 COVID-19 vaccine listed by TCRdb under 2021. Study-wide context: TCR sequencing was performed for 230 to 250 trial participants, of whom about 210 were given two doses of AZD1222 and around 25 were given two doses of MenACWY control vaccine. Trial participants were enrolled into age subgroups of 18-55, 56-69 and 70-plus years, which contained 148, 28 and 57 TCR-sequenced participants, respectively. On the study overall, not on this receptor specifically: In the small 56-69-year group, the increase in depth fell short of significance, most likely because of low power. Conclusions about previously exposed vaccinees were limited because only six AZD1222 recipients were SARS-CoV-2 seropositive at baseline. Because no samples from the day 14 peak response were available, repertoires could be characterized only after the peak T cell response. The vaccine-associated CD4 TCRs covered the entire spike protein, and the dominant responses fell in regions 160-218 and 743-854. Epitopes outside the regions mutated in the B.1.351 and B.1.1.7 variants were reportedly recognized by nearly half of the unique spike-specific TCRs. After two AZD1222 doses, spike-specific TCR breadth and depth were significantly higher than at day 0 and than in MenACWY recipients. Most participants were white British and females outnumbered males, and the authors suggested that clonal diversity may have been underestimated.

Trimming removed 4 bases from V and 2 bases from J; the gene matches leave 6 bases unexplained. Including cysteine and phenylalanine, the CDR3 has 18 amino acids. Only the CDR3 portion is preserved as DNA: 54 bases, with reading frame beginning at the first base. Taken from the germline V gene (reference sequence), the CDR1 and CDR2 loops are SGHKS and YYEKEE. With respect to this clone: Its target antigen remains unknown. The sample holds no much larger clone one base away, and base qualities are not on file.

The CDR3 regions of human TCRbeta chains were analyzed by immunosequencing. In the original analysis: Repertoire TCRs were matched against a reference library of SARS-CoV-2-specific TCRs generated with the MIRA antigen-specificity platform. Breadth was defined as the fraction of unique TCRs that were SARS-CoV-2-associated, and depth was defined as the fraction of total T cells that were SARS-CoV-2-associated. Using the MIRA data, each spike-specific TCR was mapped to the spike region that the TCR reacts to and placed in a CD4 or CD8 class. Log10-transformed breadth and depth values were compared by one-way ANOVA with Sidak's multiple comparisons tests. The source is immuneACCESS, and TCRdb retained only in-frame sequences with V and J called. Part of the clones is not carried over; for the studies checked, unresolved V genes explain less than half of this, and the remainder is unexplained. Clone size and V and J calls were adopted from that table, with D and trimming inferred from the DNA. The sample yields 95,000 to 100,000 clones; approximately 89% were counted once. Together, the top ten hold 10% of the sample.

The time point label, as the study defines it: about 28 days (+/-7) after the second vaccine dose. AZD1222 recipients given second doses at about 4 weeks or at about 12 weeks were pooled, since spike-specific TCR depth and breadth were not found to differ between the two schedules. Samples from vaccinated people were obtained from the UK trials COV001 and COV002, which included a single-blind randomized controlled phase 2/3 trial of AZD1222 (ChAdOx1 nCoV-19) in healthy adults. For TCRbeta chain sequencing, PBMC samples from trial participants were taken at day 0 and at day 28 after the second dose.

The sample consisted of peripheral blood, taken 28 days after the second AZD1222 dose. Recombination joined TRBV5-5 with TRBJ2-2; 15 bases in the middle match TRBD2. This receptor was obtained from an adult who received the AZD1222 COVID-19 vaccine. CDR3 sequence: CASSPGLAGGINTGELFF. The base sequence is TGTGCCAGCAGCCCGGGACTAGCGGGGGGAATTAACACCGGGGAGCTGTTTTTT.